The present T cell receptor beta chain was sequenced within a study of shared clonotypes between healthy human individuals. TCRdb keeps only in-frame clones here, not all; method: immunoSEQ multiplex PCR. The data contain a few million clones, just over 90% of them seen just once; the ten biggest clones take up over 1.5%. Germline loops: CDR1 LGHNA, CDR2 YSLEER. V dropped 1 base and J dropped 0 bases, with 16 bases sitting between them. The CDR3 is 18 amino acids. Naive CD8 cells lacked CD45RO and underwent positive selection for CCR7, leaving out terminally differentiated effector memory CD45RA+ cells. All donors qualified as healthy HIV-negative adults and had experienced no recent acute infections or vaccinations.

The material sequenced was naive CD8+ T cells from PBMCs. The chain carries TRBV4-3 and TRBJ2-1; weak D call: TRBD2 (6 bases). The receptor was isolated from a man aged 18 to 29 in good health. Some clones in this sample may be carry-over from other donors' samples. The CDR3 DNA follows: TGCGCCAGCAGCCAAGTCGCTATCGCGGGAAGCTCCTACAATGAGCAGTTCTTC. Residues: CASSQVAIAGSSYNEQFF.